This TCR beta chain was retrieved from a study of PD-L1 blockade in urothelial cancer. Measured with immunoSEQ multiplex PCR; TCRdb has only the in-frame clones, and not every one. The data hold around 30,000 clones, with approximately 79% observed a single time. Germline lookup yields CDR1 SGHAT and CDR2 FQNNGV. V shed 1 base and J shed 2 bases, with 8 bases lying between them. The CDR3 spans 14 residues. This chain joins TRBV11-2 and TRBJ2-5; D is unresolved. Sequences were derived from PBMCs, sampled around atezolizumab (anti-PD-L1) treatment. This sequence originates from a middle-aged man with urothelial cancer. Here the CDR3 DNA reads TGTGCCAGCAGCTTAGCGTCCTTGCAAGAGACCCAGTACTTC. This encodes CASSLASLQETQYF.